This passage covers 31 T cell receptor beta chains from one sample sequenced in a study of T cell responses to AZD1222 COVID-19 vaccine. Repertoires were generated with immunoSEQ multiplex PCR, while TCRdb's copy carries only in-frame clones and drops some. The sample holds roughly 120,000 clones, over 90% seen once. Sequencing was performed on peripheral blood, taken on day 0 of AZD1222 vaccination. The receptors originated from an adult in good health.

The rearrangement joins TRBV15 to TRBJ2-7; D remains unclear. The germline V gene encodes CDR1 LNHNV and CDR2 YYDKDF (reference sequence). The CDR3 spans 15 residues. V lost 2 bases, J lost 4 bases, and 15 bases lay in between. The CDR3 is CATSRSTKAGYEQYF. The CDR3 coding sequence is TGTGCCACCAGCAGATCGACAAAAGCTGGGTACGAGCAGTACTTC.

The CDR3 loop reads CASSLTEGYFSPLHF. The CDR3 DNA follows: TGTGCCAGCAGTCTTACGGAAGGTTATTTCTCACCCCTCCACTTT. This chain uses TRBV6-5 with TRBJ1-6; D uncertain. Trimming removed 5 bases from V and 10 bases from J, with 18 bases in between. CDR3 size: 15 residues. Germline V CDR1 and CDR2: MNHEY, SVGAGI.

J is TRBJ1-4 and V is TRBV18; D call uncertain. CDR1 and CDR2 from the germline V gene are KGHSH and LQKENI. CDR3 size: 12 residues. The V end lost 3 bases, the J end lost 8 bases, and 7 bases lay between the germline ends. The CDR3 region is CASSPEGEKLFF. The CDR3 nucleotides read TGTGCCAGCTCACCGGAAGGGGAAAAACTGTTTTTT.

The chain is built from TRBV28 and TRBJ2-2; D not resolved. CDR1 is MDHEN and CDR2 is SYDVKM in the germline V gene. The CDR3 consists of 15 residues. V lost 7 bases and J lost 5, with 17 bases in between. CDR3 nucleotide sequence: TGTGCCAGCATCAAGGACCTACTTCTAACCGGGGAGCTGTTTTTT. The encoded protein is CASIKDLLLTGELFF.

J is TRBJ1-6 and V is TRBV2; D is undetermined. V shed 4 bases and J shed 14 bases, with 12 bases lying between them. Looked up from germline, CDR1 is SNHLY and CDR2 is FYNNEI. The CDR3 runs to 12 residues. In nucleotides, the CDR3 is TGTGCCAGCAGTGCCGGGCCCCGTACCCTCCACTTT. As protein: CASSAGPRTLHF.

The chain recombines TRBV2 with TRBJ1-6; D is uncertain. The germline V gene encodes CDR1 SNHLY and CDR2 FYNNEI. The CDR3 spans 11 residues. Trimming took 6 bases from V and 7 from J, leaving 4 bases between them. CDR3 coding DNA: TGTGCCAGCAGGTACAATTCACCCCTCCACTTT. Protein product: CASRYNSPLHF.

V usage is TRBV7-9 and J usage is TRBJ2-7; 10 nucleotides match TRBD2. Germline trimming cut 5 bases from V and 2 bases from J; bases unmatched to any gene: 0. CDR3 length: 13 residues. Germline-derived CDR1 and CDR2 are SEHNR and FQNEAQ (reference sequence). CDR3 sequence: CASSTSGAYEQYF. CDR3 sequence (DNA): TGTGCCAGCAGCACTAGCGGGGCCTACGAGCAGTACTTC.

The J gene is TRBJ1-6, the V gene TRBV5-1; D remains ambiguous. This CDR3 contains 16 residues. V was shortened by 4 bases and J by 6 bases, with 17 bases between the two germline ends. Germline loops: CDR1 SGHRS, CDR2 YFSETQ. The CDR3 spells CASSQREDLANSPLHF. For the CDR3, the DNA is TGCGCCAGCAGCCAACGAGAGGACCTAGCTAATTCACCCCTCCACTTT. The full variable domain, in which reference TRBV5-1 and TRBJ1-6 provide the parts outside the CDR3, is KAGVTQTPRYLIKTRGQQVTLSCSPISGHRSVSWYQQTPGQGLQFLFEYFSETQRNKGNFPGRFSGRQFSNSRSEMNVSTLELGDSALYLCASSQREDLANSPLHFGNGTRLTVT.

The V gene is TRBV5-1, the J gene TRBJ2-3, with 8 nucleotides matching TRBD1. J gave up 9 bases and V 4 bases, and 10 bases lay outside the gene matches. CDR3 size: 14 residues. From germline, CDR1 is SGHRS and CDR2 YFSETQ. The CDR3 coding sequence is TGCGCCAGCAGCCCGGGACAGGACTGGGGGACGCAGTATTTT. It translates to CASSPGQDWGTQYF.

The rearrangement uses TRBV6-5 and TRBJ2-1; 8 bases match TRBD2. The CDR3 has 14 amino acids. Germline CDR1 MNHEY, CDR2 SVGAGI. V was pared by 4 bases and J by 5 bases, with 4 bases of the junction left unmatched. The CDR3 spells CASSSSGGDNEQFF. The CDR3 DNA is TGTGCCAGCAGTTCCAGCGGGGGTGACAATGAGCAGTTCTTC.

The chain has TRBV27 and TRBJ2-1; D unresolved. Germline V gives CDR1 MNHEY, CDR2 SMNVEV (reference sequence). The CDR3 covers 14 residues. Trimming left V 6 bases short and J 10 bases short, with 19 bases between. Written as DNA, the CDR3 is TGTGCCAGCAGGCGCAGTGGCAGCCCCATCGAGCAGTTCTTC. This codes for CASRRSGSPIEQFF.

The chain joins TRBV6-6 to TRBJ2-7, with 8 bases aligning to TRBD2. Germline CDR1 and CDR2: MNHNY and SVGAGI (reference sequence). The CDR3 is 18 amino acids. Unmatched junction bases numbered 15, after V lost 5 bases and J lost 0 bases. The CDR3 is CASSPTGSWREASYEQYF. The DNA of the CDR3 is TGTGCCAGCAGTCCTACCGGCAGTTGGCGGGAGGCCTCCTACGAGCAGTACTTC.

V gene TRBV29-1 combines with J gene TRBJ2-1; 7 bases agree with TRBD2. Germline lookup yields CDR1 SQVTM and CDR2 ANQGSEA. V lost 7 bases, J lost 6 bases, and 18 bases stayed unmatched. CDR3 size: 16 residues. The CDR3 spells CSAELFSAGVGNEQFF. Here the CDR3 DNA reads TGCAGCGCTGAGTTGTTTTCGGCGGGGGTTGGCAATGAGCAGTTCTTC.

The gene calls are TRBV28 and TRBJ1-5; a possible D gene is TRBD1 (5 bases). The CDR3 runs 17 residues. Trimming removed 7 bases at V and 0 bases at J, with 19 bases between. Germline-derived CDR1 and CDR2 are MDHEN and SYDVKM. The CDR3 nucleotides are TGTGCCAGCATGTGGGGGGAGGGGTTTTATAGCAATCAGCCCCAGCATTTT. Its protein product is CASMWGEGFYSNQPQHF. Supplemented by reference TRBV28 and TRBJ1-5, the full variable domain reads DVKVTQSSRYLVKRTGEKVFLECVQDMDHENMFWYRQDPGLGLRLIYFSYDVKMKEKGDIPEGYSVSREKKERFSLILESASTNQTSMYLCASMWGEGFYSNQPQHFGDGTRLSIL.

J is TRBJ1-1 and V is TRBV13, with 8 bases aligning to TRBD1. The CDR3 has 15 amino acids. CDR1 is PRHDT and CDR2 is FYEKMQ in the germline V gene (reference sequence). With V trimmed by 5 bases and J by 11 bases, 16 bases remained unmatched. CDR3 region: CASSVSTGTGLGAFF. The CDR3 nucleotides read TGTGCCAGCAGCGTCTCGACGGGGACAGGTCTAGGCGCTTTCTTT.

The chain employs TRBV4-2 and TRBJ1-1; D gene ambiguous. V was trimmed by 4 bases and J by 0 bases, leaving 6 bases between them. The CDR3 is 13 amino acids. Germline CDR1 is LGHNA and CDR2 is YNFKEQ. As DNA, the CDR3 is TGTGCCAGCAGCCGGGAGTTGAACACTGAAGCTTTCTTT. Translating it yields CASSRELNTEAFF.

V is TRBV12-5 and J is TRBJ2-7; D unclear. Trimming removed 4 bases from V and 7 bases from J, with 5 bases in between. From germline, CDR1 is LGHNT and CDR2 FRNRAP. This CDR3 has 10 residues. The CDR3 DNA follows: TGTGCTAGTGGTTCCGGGGAGCAGTACTTC. Protein: CASGSGEQYF.

CDR3 region: CASSYGAPSLSGELFF. The DNA of the CDR3 is TGTGCCAGCAGTTACGGGGCCCCAAGTTTGTCCGGGGAGCTGTTTTTT. The V call is TRBV6-2 or TRBV6-3, the J call TRBJ2-2, with D possibly matching TRBD1 (5 bases). CDR3 size: 16 residues. The germline gives CDR1 MNHEY, CDR2 SVGEGT. V was clipped by 2 bases and J by 6 bases, with 16 bases between them.

The V gene is TRBV28, the J gene TRBJ1-5; D perhaps matches TRBD1 (6 bases). CDR1 is MDHEN and CDR2 is SYDVKM in the germline V gene. Trimming cost V 6 bases and J 6 bases, with 12 bases left between them. This CDR3 is 13 amino acids long. CDR3 nucleotides: TGTGCCAGCAGCTTACCAGGGGCTCAGCCCCAGCATTTT. As protein: CASSLPGAQPQHF. Full variable domain (rest looked up from reference TRBV28 and TRBJ1-5): DVKVTQSSRYLVKRTGEKVFLECVQDMDHENMFWYRQDPGLGLRLIYFSYDVKMKEKGDIPEGYSVSREKKERFSLILESASTNQTSMYLCASSLPGAQPQHFGDGTRLSIL.

The J gene is TRBJ2-7, the V gene TRBV7-9, with 9 bases fitting TRBD2. The CDR3 runs 15 residues. With V trimmed by 6 bases and J by 5 bases, 11 bases remained unmatched. CDR1 is SEHNR, CDR2 FQNEAQ, per germline (reference sequence). CDR3 sequence reads: CASRLGAGGPHEQYF. The DNA for the CDR3 is TGTGCCAGCAGACTGGGGGCGGGAGGGCCCCACGAGCAGTACTTC.

This clone showed up many times. The chain is built from TRBV5-4 and TRBJ1-2; D is possibly TRBD1 (5 bases). The CDR3 contains 18 residues. Germline values: CDR1 SGHNT, CDR2 YYREEE (reference sequence). V was trimmed by 4 bases and J by 0 bases, leaving 22 bases between them. CDR3 sequence: CASSPALPGPLANYGYTF. The CDR3 DNA sequence: TGTGCCAGCAGCCCGGCCCTACCGGGACCGCTAGCTAACTATGGCTACACCTTC.

This chain uses TRBV21-1 with TRBJ1-4; TRBD1, the table's D call, was not compared with the DNA. TRBV21-1 constitutes a pseudogene. There are 18 residues in the CDR3. This chain's CDR3 is CASTTGGSGWSTNEKLFF. For the CDR3, the DNA is TGTGCCAGCACCACAGGGGGCAGCGGGTGGTCAACTAATGAAAAACTGTTTTTT.

This clone was seen only once. The chain couples TRBV4-1 to TRBJ2-1; D remains ambiguous. The germline V gene encodes CDR1 MGHRA and CDR2 YSYEKL. The V and J ends lost 1 base and 7 bases respectively, with 11 bases between them. The CDR3 covers 14 residues. The CDR3 spells CASSQADGGNEQFF. CDR3 sequence (DNA): TGCGCCAGCAGCCAAGCAGACGGTGGTAATGAGCAGTTCTTC.

The chain uses TRBV19 and TRBJ2-1; D not resolved. CDR1 and CDR2 (germline): LNHDA, SQIVND (reference sequence). V was cut by 8 bases and J by 0 bases, with 11 bases left in between. The CDR3 has 14 amino acids. CDR3 DNA: TGTGCCAGTGGCCCGCCGAGCTCCTACAATGAGCAGTTCTTC. Protein product: CASGPPSSYNEQFF.

The V and J genes are TRBV28 and TRBJ1-1; TRBD1 might be the D (6 bases). V lost 3 bases, J lost 7 bases, and 9 bases lay in between. The CDR3 loop spans 12 amino acids. CDR1 and CDR2 from the germline V gene are MDHEN and SYDVKM. CDR3: CASSFGQIEAFF. CDR3 nucleotide sequence: TGTGCCAGCAGTTTTGGACAGATTGAAGCTTTCTTT.

The chain employs TRBV5-1 and TRBJ2-7, with 10 bases that match TRBD2. Germline-derived CDR1 and CDR2 are SGHRS and YFSETQ. The CDR3 covers 15 residues. J lost 0 bases, V lost 5 bases, and 5 bases had no gene match. CDR3 sequence reads: CASRELAGSSYEQYF. Here the CDR3 DNA reads TGCGCCAGCAGGGAACTAGCGGGGTCCTCCTACGAGCAGTACTTC. The full variable domain, with the rest looked up from reference TRBV5-1 and TRBJ2-7, is KAGVTQTPRYLIKTRGQQVTLSCSPISGHRSVSWYQQTPGQGLQFLFEYFSETQRNKGNFPGRFSGRQFSNSRSEMNVSTLELGDSALYLCASRELAGSSYEQYFGPGTRLTVT.

This chain uses TRBV5-6 with TRBJ1-4, with D tentatively TRBD1 (6 bases). With 4 bases removed from V and 0 bases from J, the gap between germline ends came to 13 bases. This CDR3 is built from 16 residues. The germline gives CDR1 SGHDT, CDR2 YYEEEE. The CDR3 spells CASSLFGGPTNEKLFF. The CDR3 region has the DNA TGTGCCAGCAGCCTGTTCGGGGGGCCAACTAATGAAAAACTGTTTTTT.

The chain carries TRBV5-1 and TRBJ1-1; D is undetermined. Trimming cost V 0 bases and J 2 bases, with 17 bases left between them. The CDR3 covers 17 residues. Germline V lookup: CDR1 SGHRS, CDR2 YFSETQ. The CDR3 here is CASSLVVNFQDNTEAFF. Here the CDR3 DNA reads TGCGCCAGCAGCTTGGTTGTTAATTTCCAGGACAACACTGAAGCTTTCTTT.

This chain joins TRBV6-5 and TRBJ2-1; D not certain. The CDR3 covers 14 residues. The germline V and J ends were trimmed by 6 bases and 5 bases, with 14 bases remaining between them. Germline CDR1 and CDR2: MNHEY and SVGAGI. CDR3 protein: CASRSDDLNNEQFF. The CDR3 DNA reads as TGTGCCAGCAGGTCAGACGACCTTAACAATGAGCAGTTCTTC.

The chain is built from TRBV4-1 and TRBJ1-5; D is undetermined. CDR3 length: 16 residues. V was pared by 1 base and J by 5 bases, with 15 bases between. Germline CDR1 and CDR2: MGHRA and YSYEKL. The CDR3 DNA sequence: TGCGCCAGCAGCCAAGTGGCCGCCTCGTTTGATCAGCCCCAGCATTTT. This encodes CASSQVAASFDQPQHF.

V is TRBV5-6 and J is TRBJ1-5; D is unresolved. Trimming took off 0 bases at V and 11 bases at J, with 9 bases between the two ends. Germline V gene data show CDR1 as SGHDT and CDR2 as YYEEEE. This CDR3 is built from 12 residues. The CDR3 DNA sequence: TGTGCCAGCAGCTTGGCCCTAGGGACCCAGCATTTT. It yields the protein CASSLALGTQHF.